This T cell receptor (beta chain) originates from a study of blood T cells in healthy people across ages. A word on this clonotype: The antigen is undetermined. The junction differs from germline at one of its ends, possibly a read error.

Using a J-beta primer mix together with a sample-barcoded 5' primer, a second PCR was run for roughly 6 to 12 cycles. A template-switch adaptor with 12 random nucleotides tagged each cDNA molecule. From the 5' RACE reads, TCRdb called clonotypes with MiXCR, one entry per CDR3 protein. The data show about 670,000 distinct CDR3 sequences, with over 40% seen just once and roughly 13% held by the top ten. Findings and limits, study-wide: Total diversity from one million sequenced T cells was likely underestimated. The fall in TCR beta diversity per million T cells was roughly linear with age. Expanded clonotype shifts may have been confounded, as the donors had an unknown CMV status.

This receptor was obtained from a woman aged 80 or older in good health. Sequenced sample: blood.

The chain's CDR3 is CAGSYSAGRNEQYF. As DNA, the CDR3 is TGTGCCGGCAGTTACTCGGCAGGGCGCAATGAGCAGTACTTC. This chain connects TRBV6-6 to TRBJ2-7, with a possible D match to TRBD1 (5 bases). CDR1 is MNHNY and CDR2 is SVGAGI in the germline V gene (reference sequence). This CDR3 spans 14 amino acids.